These 9 T cell receptor beta chains originate from one sample sequenced in a study of T-cell memory formation after mild COVID-19. One entry per CDR3 protein, called by TCRdb with MiXCR from the 5' RACE reads. The sample consists of roughly 200,000 distinct CDR3 sequences, roughly 17% of them appearing once. Sequenced sample: PBMCs or a T cell subset sorted from them (not recorded which). The receptors originated from an adult woman who had mild COVID-19 (a few samples of this study predate the infection). Cell type and time point are not known.

This clonotype has only a few counts. The V call is TRBV6-6, the J call TRBJ2-4; perhaps TRBD2 as D (8 bases). Germline lookup yields CDR1 MNHNY and CDR2 SVGAGI (reference sequence). The CDR3 is 18 residues long. V lost 5 bases to trimming and J lost 2 bases, with 22 bases between them. CDR3 in amino acids: CASSRGQASGQPKNIQYF. The CDR3 DNA reads as TGTGCCAGCAGTAGGGGGCAGGCTAGCGGGCAGCCCAAAAACATTCAGTACTTC.

This clonotype was seen only a few times. The chain joins TRBV20-1 to TRBJ2-3; 9 bases map to TRBD1. The CDR3 spans 13 residues. Trimming cost V 7 bases and J 1 base; bases outside gene matches: 3. Per the germline V gene, CDR1 is DFQATT and CDR2 is SNEGSKA (reference sequence). The CDR3 loop is CSDRDRGTDTQYF. In nucleotides, the CDR3 is TGCAGTGACCGGGACAGGGGCACAGATACGCAGTATTTT.

This chain connects TRBV4-1 to TRBJ2-3; TRBD1 or TRBD2 may be the D gene (5 bases each). CDR3 length equals 16 residues. Deletions cut 4 bases from V and 1 base from J, with 15 bases between. Per germline, CDR1 MGHRA and CDR2 YSYEKL. The CDR3 nucleotides read TGCGCCAGCAGCCGCAACCCCGGGGCTGGCACAGATACGCAGTATTTT. This sequence encodes CASSRNPGAGTDTQYF.

The chain is built from TRBV2 and TRBJ1-1, with unresolved D. Germline V gene sequence: CDR1 SNHLY, CDR2 FYNNEI. The CDR3 runs 15 residues. V was pared by 1 base and J by 1 base, with 10 bases between. The CDR3, as DNA: TGTGCCAGCAGTGAAGGCGGCAGCTGGAACACTGAAGCTTTCTTT. Amino acids: CASSEGGSWNTEAFF. Variable domain in full (rest from reference TRBV2 and TRBJ1-1): EPEVTQTPSHQVTQMGQEVILRCVPISNHLYFYWYRQILGQKVEFLVSFYNNEISEKSEIFDDQFSVERPDGSNFTLKIRSTKLEDSAMYFCASSEGGSWNTEAFFGQGTRLTVV.

The chain has TRBV7-6 and TRBJ2-1; 8 bases are a match to TRBD2. The V and J ends lost 1 base and 9 bases, in that order; junction bases with no gene match: 8. The CDR3 is 15 residues long. Germline lookup yields CDR1 SGHVS and CDR2 FNYEAQ. CDR3 amino acids: CASSLVGGGRGEQFF. The CDR3, as DNA: TGTGCCAGCAGCTTAGTCGGGGGGGGCCGAGGTGAGCAGTTCTTC.

This clonotype has a handful of counts. The rearrangement joins TRBV2 to TRBJ2-7; D assignment may be TRBD1 or TRBD2 (6 bases each). V was cut by 6 bases and J by 4 bases, with 19 bases left in between. Germline assignment: CDR1 SNHLY and CDR2 FYNNEI. This CDR3 region has 15 residues. This CDR3 reads CASSGTVRGRYEQYF. Here the CDR3 DNA reads TGTGCCAGCAGCGGCACGGTGAGGGGGAGGTACGAGCAGTACTTC.

The chain couples TRBV12-3 or TRBV12-4 to TRBJ1-1, with 12 positions matching TRBD1. The CDR3 covers 14 residues. The V segment lost 4 bases and the J segment 4 bases; nucleotides outside the gene matches: 1. CDR3 in amino acids: CASSWDRGPTEAFF. CDR3 in DNA: TGTGCCAGCAGTTGGGACAGGGGGCCCACTGAAGCTTTCTTT.

The rearrangement links TRBV5-1 to TRBJ1-2; no reliable D call. CDR3 length: 11 amino acids. Germline V gene data show CDR1 as SGHRS and CDR2 as YFSETQ. Trimming removed 5 bases from V and 3 bases from J, with 5 bases in between. For the CDR3, the DNA is TGCGCCAGCAGGATGGACTATGGCTACACCTTC. Translating it yields CASRMDYGYTF.

V gene TRBV19 combines with J gene TRBJ2-2, with D possibly TRBD2 on 6 matching bases. CDR3 length equals 15 residues. From germline, CDR1 is LNHDA and CDR2 SQIVND (reference sequence). Trimming left V 3 bases short and J 0 bases short, with 8 bases between. The CDR3 reads CASSMAGTNTGELFF. CDR3 coding DNA: TGTGCCAGTAGTATGGCGGGAACGAACACCGGGGAGCTGTTTTTT. The full variable domain, rest sourced from reference TRBV19 and TRBJ2-2, is DGGITQSPKYLFRKEGQNVTLSCEQNLNHDAMYWYRQDPGQGLRLIYYSQIVNDFQKGDIAEGYSVSREKKESFPLTVTSAQKNPTAFYLCASSMAGTNTGELFFGEGSRLTVL.